Many counts were recorded for the clone carrying this T cell receptor (beta chain). This specimen comes from a study of T cells in Graves' hyperthyroidism and ophthalmopathy. The CDR3 has 17 amino acids. Trimming pared 1 base from V and 0 bases from J, leaving 15 bases between. The V gene's germline CDR1 is SGHVS and CDR2 FQNEAQ. Amplification of TCR beta CDR3 regions was performed using RNA transcripts as template. First-round RT-PCR targeting the TCR CDR3 was performed with the HTBI primer set. TCRdb passed the multiplex PCR reads through MiXCR, listing each CDR3 protein once. Of 350,000 to 400,000 distinct CDR3 sequences in the sample, roughly 19% were seen once.

This TCR derives from a woman between 18 and 30 years old with Graves' hyperthyroidism. The sequencing sample was made of blood. The chain uses TRBV7-8 and TRBJ1-2; D is ambiguous. CDR3 amino acids: CASSLGSWTRTNYGYTF. CDR3 in DNA: TGTGCCAGCAGCTTAGGTTCCTGGACCCGCACTAACTATGGCTACACCTTC.